The clone carrying this TCR beta chain appeared once. Profiled with immunoSEQ multiplex PCR; TCRdb holds only in-frame clones, not every one. This table holds 120,000 to 150,000 clones, around nine tenths found once. Per germline, CDR1 SGHTA and CDR2 FQGNSA. This CDR3 has 14 residues. With V trimmed by 5 bases and J by 3 bases, 5 bases remained unmatched. The data derive from a study of blood T cell repertoires in COVID-19. The chain recombines TRBV7-2 with TRBJ2-3; 7 bases line up with TRBD2. Source material: peripheral blood. This TCR was recovered from a woman aged 45-65 years with active or convalescent COVID-19. In nucleotides, the CDR3 is TGTGCCAGCAGCCTAGGACTAGTTACAGATACGCAGTATTTT. It yields the protein CASSLGLVTDTQYF.